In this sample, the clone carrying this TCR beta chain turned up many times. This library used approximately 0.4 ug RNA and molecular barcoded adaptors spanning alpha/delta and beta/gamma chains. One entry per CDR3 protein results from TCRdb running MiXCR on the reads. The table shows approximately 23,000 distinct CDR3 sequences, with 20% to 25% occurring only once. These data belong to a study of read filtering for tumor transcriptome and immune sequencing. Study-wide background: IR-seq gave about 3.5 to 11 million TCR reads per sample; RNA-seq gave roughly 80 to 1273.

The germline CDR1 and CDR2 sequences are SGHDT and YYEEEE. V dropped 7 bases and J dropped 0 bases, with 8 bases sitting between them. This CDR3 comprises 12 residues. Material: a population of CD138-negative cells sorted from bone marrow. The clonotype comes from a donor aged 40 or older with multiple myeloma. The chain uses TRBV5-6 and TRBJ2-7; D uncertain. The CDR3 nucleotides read TGTGCCAGCTCTGGCAACTCCTACGAGCAGTACTTC. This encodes CASSGNSYEQYF.